The 12 T cell receptor beta chains below were found in one sample sequenced in a study of blood T cell repertoires in COVID-19. Measured with immunoSEQ multiplex PCR; TCRdb has only the in-frame clones, and not every one. The sample carries about 68,000 clones, about 86% recorded once. The source material was peripheral blood. These receptors all stem from an older woman with acute or convalescent COVID-19.

J is TRBJ1-5 and V is TRBV27; D is unclear. With 5 bases removed from V and 2 bases from J, the gap between germline ends came to 10 bases. Germline V gene sequence: CDR1 MNHEY, CDR2 SMNVEV (reference sequence). This CDR3 is built from 14 residues. The chain's CDR3 is CASSPSTRNQPQHF. The CDR3 DNA reads TGTGCCAGCAGTCCCTCCACTCGCAATCAGCCCCAGCATTTT.

The chain uses TRBV6-5 and TRBJ2-5, with 9 bases that match TRBD1. CDR1 is MNHEY and CDR2 is SVGAGI in the germline V gene. The V gene end was trimmed by 8 bases and the J gene end by 5 bases; junction bases not matched to a gene: 9. The CDR3 has 14 amino acids. In DNA, the CDR3 is TGTGCCAGCGTACAAACAGGGGGCAGCGAGACCCAGTACTTC. Its translation is CASVQTGGSETQYF.

The chain uses TRBV2 and TRBJ1-2; 11 nucleotides align to TRBD1. The trim removed 4 bases at V and 6 bases at J, leaving 7 bases unmatched. CDR3 length equals 15 residues. Germline V lookup: CDR1 SNHLY, CDR2 FYNNEI. The CDR3 nucleotides are TGTGCCAGCAGTGTGGACAGGGGGCGTGAGCATGGCTACACCTTC. It yields the protein CASSVDRGREHGYTF.

This chain uses TRBV7-3 with TRBJ2-5; weak D call: TRBD2 (5 bases). Germline loops: CDR1 SGHTA, CDR2 FQGTGA. This CDR3 region has 15 residues. Trimming cost V 2 bases and J 4 bases, with 14 bases left between them. The chain's CDR3 is CASSLAHGSAETQYF. For the CDR3, the DNA is TGTGCCAGCAGCTTAGCGCATGGTAGCGCAGAGACCCAGTACTTC.

This clone was observed once. The chain uses TRBV6-4 and TRBJ2-3; D might be TRBD2 (5 bases). This CDR3 is 15 amino acids long. From germline, CDR1 is MRHNA and CDR2 SNTAGT. The V end was cut by 6 bases, the J end by 3 bases, with 16 bases between. The CDR3 reads CASSDSGIRTDTQYF. CDR3 sequence (DNA): TGTGCCAGCAGCGATTCGGGGATTCGGACAGATACGCAGTATTTT.

This rearrangement joins TRBV19 to TRBJ2-1; D is ambiguous. CDR3 length: 14 residues. Germline V CDR1 and CDR2: LNHDA, SQIVND (reference sequence). The V end lost 6 bases, the J end lost 0 bases, and 9 bases lay between the germline ends. CDR3 sequence reads: CASRRLGSYNEQFF. The CDR3 DNA reads TGTGCCAGTAGGAGACTCGGCTCCTACAATGAGCAGTTCTTC. Together with reference TRBV19 and TRBJ2-1, the CDR3 gives the full variable domain: DGGITQSPKYLFRKEGQNVTLSCEQNLNHDAMYWYRQDPGQGLRLIYYSQIVNDFQKGDIAEGYSVSREKKESFPLTVTSAQKNPTAFYLCASRRLGSYNEQFFGPGTRLTVL.

This clone was seen a few times. The rearrangement uses TRBV7-2 and TRBJ2-7; 12 bases map to TRBD1. CDR1 and CDR2 (germline): SGHTA, FQGNSA. Trimming cost V 1 base and J 7 bases; bases outside gene matches: 5. The CDR3 sequence is 15 residues long. CDR3 in amino acids: CASSLGGQGAREQYF. DNA of the CDR3: TGTGCCAGCAGCTTAGGGGGACAGGGGGCACGGGAGCAGTACTTC.

This chain links TRBV7-9 with TRBJ1-6; 8 bases align to TRBD1. The CDR3 has 15 residues. Per the germline V gene, CDR1 is SEHNR and CDR2 is FQNEAQ (reference sequence). The junction had 6 bases not matched to a gene; V was cut back by 2 bases and J by 9 bases. The CDR3 sequence: CASSLLQGALSPLHF. DNA for the CDR3: TGTGCCAGCAGCTTATTGCAGGGGGCTCTTTCACCCCTCCACTTT.

V gene TRBV7-8 combines with J gene TRBJ1-5, with 7 bases that match TRBD1. Germline V gene sequence: CDR1 SGHVS, CDR2 FQNEAQ. There are 15 residues in the CDR3. The junction had 6 bases not matched to a gene; V was cut back by 3 bases and J by 4 bases. CDR3 sequence reads: CASSFTGDRNQPQHF. In DNA form, the CDR3 reads TGTGCCAGCAGCTTCACAGGGGATCGAAATCAGCCCCAGCATTTT.

Comments on this clone: The junction departs from the called germline gene at one end, perhaps through a read error. J is TRBJ1-5 and V is TRBV10-3; 8 bases match TRBD1. The CDR3 has 14 residues. CDR1 is ENHRY, CDR2 SYGVKD, per germline. DNA of the CDR3: TGCCGAAAGCGTGGCAGGGGGCCAAATCAGCCCCAGCATTTT. Translating it yields CRKRGRGPNQPQHF.

The CDR3 protein is CASSLEGDRSYSPLHF. In nucleotides, the CDR3 is TGTGCCAGCAGCTTGGAAGGGGACAGGTCGTATTCACCCCTCCACTTT. The gene calls are TRBV5-4 and TRBJ1-6; 8 bases agree with TRBD1. V shed 0 bases and J 8 bases; nucleotides not matched to a gene: 7. The germline V gene encodes CDR1 SGHNT and CDR2 YYREEE (reference sequence). This CDR3 region has 16 residues.

The chain has TRBV28 and TRBJ1-4, with D perhaps matching TRBD1 (5 bases). The CDR3 spans 15 residues. Looked up from germline, CDR1 is MDHEN and CDR2 is SYDVKM. Trimming removed 5 bases from V and 2 bases from J, with 12 bases in between. CDR3 in amino acids: CASSANGGTNEKLFF. CDR3 sequence (DNA): TGTGCCAGCAGTGCGAACGGGGGTACTAATGAAAAACTGTTTTTT.